These 11 T cell receptor beta chains were sequenced from one sample in a study of shared clonotypes between healthy human individuals. The assay was immunoSEQ multiplex PCR, and TCRdb's table has in-frame clones only and misses some. This sample yields 700,000 or so clones, of which approximately 75% are seen a single time; around 1.8% belongs to the top ten. The sample consisted of memory CD4+ T cells sorted from blood. As to subset: CD45RA-negative fraction. Source of these receptors: a woman in her thirties in good health.

The chain employs TRBV7-2 and TRBJ2-5; D not certain. Germline lookup yields CDR1 SGHTA and CDR2 FQGNSA. Deletions cut 6 bases from V and 2 bases from J, with 16 bases between. This CDR3 is 15 amino acids long. The CDR3 sequence: CASSSLTSGQETQYF. The CDR3 nucleotides are TGTGCCAGCAGTTCGCTAACCTCCGGACAAGAGACCCAGTACTTC.

The chain recombines TRBV18 with TRBJ1-3; TRBD1 agrees at 8 bases. The CDR3 covers 17 residues. In germline, CDR1 is KGHSH, CDR2 LQKENI. J lost 2 bases, V lost 3 bases, and 9 bases had no gene match. This CDR3 reads CASSPTHTGGTGNTIYF. The CDR3 coding sequence is TGTGCCAGCTCACCGACCCATACAGGGGGAACTGGAAACACCATATATTTT.

The chain recombines TRBV5-1 with TRBJ1-5; possibly TRBD1 for D (5 bases). Germline CDR1 and CDR2: SGHRS and YFSETQ. The CDR3 covers 16 residues. Trimming shortened V by 4 bases and J by 3 bases, and 17 bases separated the two germline ends. In DNA, the CDR3 is TGCGCCAGCAGCCGCGACCCTGCGGGGACCAATCAGCCCCAGCATTTT. This codes for CASSRDPAGTNQPQHF. The variable domain in full, completed from reference TRBV5-1 and TRBJ1-5, reads KAGVTQTPRYLIKTRGQQVTLSCSPISGHRSVSWYQQTPGQGLQFLFEYFSETQRNKGNFPGRFSGRQFSNSRSEMNVSTLELGDSALYLCASSRDPAGTNQPQHFGDGTRLSIL.

This clone was picked up a small number of times. At one end, the junction sequence differs from germline, possibly due to a read error. V usage is TRBV20-1 and J usage is TRBJ2-1; D remains unclear. The CDR3 spans 9 residues. Germline-derived CDR1 and CDR2 are DFQATT and SNEGSKA (reference sequence). This CDR3 reads CSARQVSVF. DNA for the CDR3: TGCAGTGCTAGACAGGTTTCGGTCTTC.

This chain links TRBV14 with TRBJ2-5; D is undetermined. The CDR3 totals 17 residues. CDR1 is SGHDN, CDR2 FVKESK, per germline. Trimming took off 0 bases at V and 0 bases at J, with 14 bases between the two ends. The CDR3: CASSQDISPGYQETQYF. The CDR3 nucleotides read TGTGCCAGCAGCCAAGATATTTCCCCCGGGTACCAAGAGACCCAGTACTTC.

The chain employs TRBV7-3 and TRBJ1-2; tentatively, D is TRBD1 (5 bases). The V and J ends lost 5 bases and 6 bases respectively, with 16 bases between them. The germline gives CDR1 SGHTA, CDR2 FQGTGA. This CDR3 comprises 14 residues. CDR3 sequence reads: CASSPTQGGNGYTF. CDR3 bases: TGTGCCAGCAGCCCTACTCAGGGAGGCAATGGCTACACCTTC.

The J gene is TRBJ2-1, the V gene TRBV7-7; D uncertain. In germline, CDR1 is SSHAT, CDR2 FNYEAQ (reference sequence). V was pared by 6 bases and J by 4 bases, with 16 bases between. The length of the CDR3 is 15 residues. The CDR3 sequence: CASRPQAVGYNEQFF. DNA for the CDR3: TGTGCCAGCAGGCCCCAGGCCGTAGGGTACAATGAGCAGTTCTTC. Supplemented by reference TRBV7-7 and TRBJ2-1, the full variable domain reads GAGVSQSPRYKVTKRGQDVTLRCDPISSHATLYWYQQALGQGPEFLTYFNYEAQPDKSGLPSDRFSAERPEGSISTLTIQRTEQRDSAMYRCASRPQAVGYNEQFFGPGTRLTVL.

The chain joins TRBV6-5 to TRBJ1-1; 7 nucleotides agree with TRBD1. The junction had 7 bases not matched to a gene; V was cut back by 0 bases and J by 3 bases. The length of the CDR3 is 16 residues. CDR1 MNHEY and CDR2 SVGAGI come from the germline V gene. CDR3 protein: CASSYSGQGGYTEAFF. CDR3 bases: TGTGCCAGCAGTTACTCTGGCCAGGGGGGTTACACTGAAGCTTTCTTT.

The chain joins TRBV7-3 to TRBJ2-1; TRBD1 might be the D (5 bases). Germline-derived CDR1 and CDR2 are SGHTA and FQGTGA. There are 12 residues in the CDR3. V gave up 4 bases and J gave up 4 bases, with 5 bases separating them. CDR3 sequence reads: CASSWTYNEQFF. In DNA, the CDR3 is TGTGCCAGCAGCTGGACATACAATGAGCAGTTCTTC.

This clone was seen just once. The junction shows a germline mismatch at one end, possibly a read error. The CDR3 sequence is CASSLAVLSGSSYNEQFF. CDR3 DNA: TGTGCCAGCAGCCTAGCGGTTTTAAGCGGAAGCTCCTACAATGAGCAGTTCTTC. The chain is built from TRBV7-9 and TRBJ2-1; 7 bases align to TRBD2. The CDR3 is 18 amino acids. Germline V CDR1 and CDR2: SEHNR, FQNEAQ (reference sequence).

The chain carries TRBV28 and TRBJ1-5; D unresolved. The germline V and J ends were trimmed by 7 bases and 6 bases, with 19 bases remaining between them. This CDR3 contains 15 residues. Germline-derived CDR1 and CDR2 are MDHEN and SYDVKM. CDR3 region: CASTLDFSGGQPQHF. CDR3 nucleotides: TGTGCCAGCACCCTGGACTTCTCGGGTGGTCAGCCCCAGCATTTT.